This T cell receptor (beta chain) was documented in a study of T cell responses to AZD1222 COVID-19 vaccine. Study conclusions and caveats: Donors were largely white British and mainly female; clonal diversity was possibly underestimated. Across spike, vaccine-associated CD4 TCRs were found, dominant at 160-218 and 743-854.

Second-dose intervals near 4 or 12 weeks were combined. Using immunoSEQ multiplex PCR, the repertoire was profiled, and TCRdb retains in-frame clones only, with some absent. The sample shows about 140,000 clones, about 92% of them seen only once. Remarks on this clone: No antigen is known for it.

The specimen was peripheral blood, collected 28 days after the second AZD1222 dose. The sequence was obtained from an adult who received the AZD1222 COVID-19 vaccine.

CDR3 loop: CAISGAGSKGAGANVLTF. The CDR3 DNA reads as TGTGCCATCAGTGGTGCCGGCAGTAAAGGGGCTGGGGCCAACGTCCTGACTTTC. The chain uses TRBV10-3 and TRBJ2-6; TRBD1 is a possible D gene (5 bases). V shed 4 bases and J shed 2 bases, with 18 bases lying between them. Germline V CDR1 and CDR2: ENHRY, SYGVKD. CDR3 length equals 18 residues.